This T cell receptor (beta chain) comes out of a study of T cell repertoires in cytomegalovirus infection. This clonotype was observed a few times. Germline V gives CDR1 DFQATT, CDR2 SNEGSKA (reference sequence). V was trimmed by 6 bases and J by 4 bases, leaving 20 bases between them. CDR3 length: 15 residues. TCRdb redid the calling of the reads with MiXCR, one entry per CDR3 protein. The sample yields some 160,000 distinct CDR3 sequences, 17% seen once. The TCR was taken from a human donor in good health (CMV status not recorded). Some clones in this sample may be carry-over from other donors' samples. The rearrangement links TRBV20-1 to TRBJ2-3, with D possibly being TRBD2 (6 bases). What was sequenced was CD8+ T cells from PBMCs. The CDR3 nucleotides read TGCAGTGCAGCTGGAGGGCTTGGTCTCGCAGATACGCAGTATTTT. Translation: CSAAGGLGLADTQYF.